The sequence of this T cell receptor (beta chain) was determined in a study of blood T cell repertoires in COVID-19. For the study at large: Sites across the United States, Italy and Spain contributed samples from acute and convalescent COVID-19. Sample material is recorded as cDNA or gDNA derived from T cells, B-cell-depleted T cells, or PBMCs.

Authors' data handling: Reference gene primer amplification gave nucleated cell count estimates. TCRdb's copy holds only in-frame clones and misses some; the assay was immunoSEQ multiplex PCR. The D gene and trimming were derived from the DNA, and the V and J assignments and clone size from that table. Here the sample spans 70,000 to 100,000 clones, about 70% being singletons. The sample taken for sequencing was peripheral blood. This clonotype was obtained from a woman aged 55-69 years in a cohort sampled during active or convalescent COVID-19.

In DNA form, the CDR3 reads TGTGCCAGAAGCTTGGGGCAAGCGGGGGATAGCACAGATACGCAGTATTTT. It encodes CARSLGQAGDSTDTQYF. The chain recombines TRBV5-3 with TRBJ2-3; 8 nucleotides match TRBD2. TRBV5-3 is noted as an ORF with a role that remains uncertain. V lost 0 bases to trimming and J lost 0 bases; unmatched junction nucleotides: 6. This CDR3 has 17 amino acids.